This entry lists 24 T cell receptor beta chains sequenced from one sample in a study of T cell responses to AZD1222 COVID-19 vaccine. Here immunoSEQ multiplex PCR was the method, and the copy in TCRdb shows in-frame clones only, minus some. The table has about 180,000 clones, about 90% seen once. The sequencing here drew on peripheral blood, taken on day 0 of AZD1222 vaccination. These TCRs come from an adult in good health.

The chain carries TRBV28 and TRBJ1-2, with 7 bases that match TRBD1. The CDR3 is 15 residues long. J gave up 3 bases and V 7 bases, and 11 bases lay outside the gene matches. Germline values: CDR1 MDHEN, CDR2 SYDVKM. The CDR3: CASTLRGDSYYGYTF. The CDR3 DNA is TGTGCCAGCACTCTAAGGGGGGACAGCTACTATGGCTACACCTTC.

This clone has a single count. This chain uses TRBV19 with TRBJ2-6; D unclear. V was pared by 3 bases and J by 1 base, with 7 bases between. CDR1 and CDR2 from the germline V gene are LNHDA and SQIVND (reference sequence). This CDR3 is built from 15 residues. The CDR3 spells CASSMQRSGANVLTF. CDR3 in DNA: TGTGCCAGTAGTATGCAGCGATCTGGGGCCAACGTCCTGACTTTC. Full variable domain (remainder filled in from reference TRBV19 and TRBJ2-6): DGGITQSPKYLFRKEGQNVTLSCEQNLNHDAMYWYRQDPGQGLRLIYYSQIVNDFQKGDIAEGYSVSREKKESFPLTVTSAQKNPTAFYLCASSMQRSGANVLTFGAGSRLTVL.

CDR3 region: CASSFQNVGGNEKLFF. CDR3 coding DNA: TGCGCCAGCAGCTTTCAAAATGTCGGGGGTAATGAAAAACTGTTTTTT. The chain links TRBV5-1 to TRBJ1-4; D possibly corresponds to TRBD1 (5 bases). The V end was cut by 2 bases, the J end by 4 bases, with 15 bases between. The germline V gene has CDR1 SGHRS and CDR2 YFSETQ. The CDR3 is 16 residues long.

In this sample, this clone turned up a few times. V usage is TRBV28 and J usage is TRBJ2-7, with a tentative D call TRBD2 (5 bases). This CDR3 has 18 amino acids. Deletions cut 1 base from V and 2 bases from J, with 21 bases between. Germline V gene data show CDR1 as MDHEN and CDR2 as SYDVKM. The CDR3, as DNA: TGTGCCAGCAGTTTATTACTCACTTCTGAGGACGGGACCTACGAGCAGTACTTC. Amino acids: CASSLLLTSEDGTYEQYF.

Details on this clone: This sample also contains other DNA sequences that code for the same CDR3. The CDR3 here is CAWSPGGGNTIYF. In DNA, the CDR3 is TGTGCCTGGAGCCCTGGGGGGGGAAACACCATATATTTT. V usage is TRBV30 and J usage is TRBJ1-3; tentatively, D is TRBD1 (5 bases). Germline V gene lookup returns CDR1 GTSNPN and CDR2 SVGIG (reference sequence). V was shortened by 3 bases and J by 4 bases, with 10 bases between the two germline ends. The CDR3 extends over 13 amino acids.

This clone has a handful of counts. J is TRBJ2-5 and V is TRBV19; D unclear. CDR3 size: 14 residues. CDR1 is LNHDA, CDR2 SQIVND, per germline (reference sequence). V lost 3 bases to trimming and J lost 5 bases, with 13 bases between them. The DNA of the CDR3 is TGTGCCAGTAGTATGTGGGAAACGAGGGAGACCCAGTACTTC. Its translation is CASSMWETRETQYF.

The chain couples TRBV27 to TRBJ2-1; 12 positions match TRBD2. The germline V gene encodes CDR1 MNHEY and CDR2 SMNVEV (reference sequence). The CDR3 has 17 residues. With V trimmed by 5 bases and J by 3 bases, 8 bases remained unmatched. The CDR3: CASSHRTSGNLYNEQFF. The CDR3 DNA sequence: TGTGCCAGCAGTCATCGGACTAGCGGGAACCTCTACAATGAGCAGTTCTTC.

This clone appeared a few times. The chain carries TRBV10-3 and TRBJ1-3; no clear D. The V gene lost 4 bases and the J gene lost 0 bases, with 10 bases spanning the gap. From germline, CDR1 is ENHRY and CDR2 SYGVKD. The CDR3 is 15 residues long. The CDR3 sequence is CAISGGSDSGNTIYF. The CDR3 DNA follows: TGTGCCATCAGTGGAGGGTCAGACTCTGGAAACACCATATATTTT.

CDR3 amino acids: CASSIVSWGSEAFF. As DNA, the CDR3 is TGTGCCAGTAGTATAGTCAGTTGGGGTTCTGAAGCTTTCTTT. The chain employs TRBV19 and TRBJ1-1; D is ambiguous. There are 14 residues in the CDR3. The germline CDR1 and CDR2 sequences are LNHDA and SQIVND (reference sequence). Trimming removed 1 base at V and 6 bases at J, with 12 bases between.

The chain is built from TRBV18 and TRBJ1-6; D unclear. Trimming pared 2 bases from V and 7 bases from J, leaving 9 bases between. CDR1 is KGHSH and CDR2 is LQKENI in the germline V gene. This CDR3 is built from 14 residues. Here the CDR3 reads CASSPKVRNSPLHF. Written as DNA, the CDR3 is TGTGCCAGCTCACCAAAAGTCCGGAATTCACCCCTCCACTTT. Combining the CDR3 with reference TRBV18 and TRBJ1-6 gives the whole variable domain NAGVMQNPRHLVRRRGQEARLRCSPMKGHSHVYWYRQLPEEGLKFMVYLQKENIIDESGMPKERFSAEFPKEGPSILRIQQVVRGDSAAYFCASSPKVRNSPLHFGNGTRLTVT.

The gene calls are TRBV5-8 and TRBJ1-4; no clear D. The CDR3 length is 15 residues. Germline lookup yields CDR1 SGHTS and CDR2 YDEGEE. The V end lost 0 bases, the J end lost 5 bases, and 11 bases lay between the germline ends. As DNA, the CDR3 is TGTGCCAGCAGCTTGGAAGGGCAAAAGAATGAAAAACTGTTTTTT. Translating gives CASSLEGQKNEKLFF.

The V and J genes are TRBV12-3 or TRBV12-4 and TRBJ1-2; D uncertain. The V end was cut by 6 bases, the J end by 5 bases, with 13 bases between. There are 13 residues in the CDR3. CDR3 coding DNA: TGTGCCAGCAGCCCCAATTCGGGGTATGGCTACACCTTC. It yields the protein CASSPNSGYGYTF.

This clone appeared a few times. The chain links TRBV6-4 to TRBJ2-1; D possibly corresponds to TRBD2 (6 bases). The CDR3 totals 13 residues. The germline V gene has CDR1 MRHNA and CDR2 SNTAGT. The ends were cut back, 3 bases at V and 7 bases at J, with 10 bases in the middle. The CDR3 is CASSEGTSNEQFF. The DNA of the CDR3 is TGTGCCAGCAGTGAAGGGACTTCTAATGAGCAGTTCTTC.

The chain couples TRBV2 to TRBJ2-7; D might be TRBD1 (5 bases). V was shortened by 4 bases and J by 2 bases, with 12 bases between the two germline ends. Germline CDR1 reads SNHLY; CDR2 reads FYNNEI. There are 14 residues in the CDR3. The CDR3 is CASSVRGRTYEQYF. CDR3 nucleotides: TGTGCCAGCAGTGTTAGGGGCCGAACCTACGAGCAGTACTTC.

The chain is built from TRBV7-6 and TRBJ1-1; D call uncertain. Between the trimmed V and J ends, which lost 0 bases and 4 bases, there was a span of 15 bases. Germline V gives CDR1 SGHVS, CDR2 FNYEAQ. This CDR3 comprises 16 residues. This CDR3 reads CASSLAYEGSGTEAFF. DNA of the CDR3: TGTGCCAGCAGCTTAGCCTATGAAGGGTCGGGCACTGAAGCTTTCTTT.

The gene calls are TRBV28 and TRBJ1-5; TRBD1 aligns across 9 bases. Per the germline V gene, CDR1 is MDHEN and CDR2 is SYDVKM. Losses at the gene ends were 10 bases for V and 7 bases for J; bases not matched to a gene: 14. The CDR3 consists of 15 residues. This CDR3 reads CAIRESGQGGQPQHF. CDR3 in DNA: TGTGCCATCAGAGAATCGGGACAGGGTGGACAGCCCCAGCATTTT.

This chain connects TRBV2 to TRBJ1-5; D ambiguous. The CDR3 contains 13 residues. CDR1 and CDR2 (germline): SNHLY, FYNNEI. V lost 8 bases to trimming and J lost 3 bases, with 11 bases between them. CDR3 protein: CASGNAYNQPQHF. CDR3 DNA sequence: TGTGCCAGCGGGAACGCTTACAATCAGCCCCAGCATTTT.

The chain couples TRBV6-1 to TRBJ1-1; D not certain. CDR1 is MNHNS and CDR2 is SASEGT in the germline V gene. The ends were cut back, 3 bases at V and 4 bases at J, with 15 bases in the middle. The CDR3 is 15 amino acids. The CDR3 loop reads CASSDLPPKATEAFF. The CDR3 bases are TGTGCCAGCAGTGACCTCCCCCCGAAGGCCACTGAAGCTTTCTTT.

The count of this clone is one. V gene TRBV2 combines with J gene TRBJ1-5; a weak D match, TRBD1 (5 bases). The CDR3 has 13 amino acids. Germline loops: CDR1 SNHLY, CDR2 FYNNEI. The V end lost 6 bases, the J end lost 9 bases, and 15 bases lay between the germline ends. The CDR3 DNA follows: TGTGCCAGCAGCGGTGACAGCCTTGGGCCCCAGCATTTT. Its protein product is CASSGDSLGPQHF. Complete variable domain (other parts from reference TRBV2 and TRBJ1-5): EPEVTQTPSHQVTQMGQEVILRCVPISNHLYFYWYRQILGQKVEFLVSFYNNEISEKSEIFDDQFSVERPDGSNFTLKIRSTKLEDSAMYFCASSGDSLGPQHFGDGTRLSIL.

This chain links TRBV6-5 with TRBJ1-1; D is possibly TRBD1 (5 bases). The ends were cut back, 1 base at V and 8 bases at J, with 14 bases in the middle. Germline V gene sequence: CDR1 MNHEY, CDR2 SVGAGI. The CDR3 length is 14 residues. CDR3 sequence (DNA): TGTGCCAGCAGTTACTTCCCCAGGGTTACCGAAGCTTTCTTT. Translated, it gives CASSYFPRVTEAFF.

This chain joins TRBV30 and TRBJ1-5; the D is unclear. The CDR3 loop spans 12 amino acids. The germline V gene encodes CDR1 GTSNPN and CDR2 SVGIG (reference sequence). With 5 bases removed from V and 6 bases from J, the gap between germline ends came to 11 bases. CDR3 sequence: CAWAGSGQPQHF. CDR3 nucleotides: TGTGCCTGGGCGGGATCGGGTCAGCCCCAGCATTTT.

This sequence joins TRBV4-2 and TRBJ2-7; no clear D. The CDR3 length is 13 residues. Germline V gives CDR1 LGHNA, CDR2 YNFKEQ. Trimming took 0 bases from V and 3 from J, leaving 6 bases between them. CDR3 nucleotides: TGTGCCAGCAGCCAAGATCCCCTCTACGAGCAGTACTTC. Translating it yields CASSQDPLYEQYF.

This chain links TRBV6-5 with TRBJ1-3; D gene unclear. The V end was cut by 5 bases, the J end by 7 bases, with 12 bases between. Looked up from germline, CDR1 is MNHEY and CDR2 is SVGAGI. The CDR3 is 13 amino acids. The CDR3 reads CASSRIRRNTIYF. CDR3 coding DNA: TGTGCCAGCAGTCGGATCCGACGGAACACCATATATTTT.

To note about this clone: Germline and junction disagree at one end, which may indicate a read error. The rearrangement links TRBV5-4 to TRBJ2-7; D tentatively fits TRBD1 or TRBD2 (6 bases each). Germline V gene sequence: CDR1 SGHNT, CDR2 YYREEE (reference sequence). The CDR3 totals 14 residues. CDR3: CASSLTGGPTSSTF. In DNA form, the CDR3 reads TGTGCCAGCAGCTTGACCGGGGGCCCTACGAGCAGTACTTTC.